The 23 T cell receptor beta chains listed next were all sequenced from one sample in a study of beta chain features in type 1 diabetes. These receptors have no identified antigens. Study-level points and caveats: Shortening that was moderate but significant affected the TCRB CDR3s of Type 1 diabetes patients in all four CD4+ subsets.

Expressed TCRB transcripts were sequenced because the isolated RNA had all been reverse transcribed beforehand. Data came from immunoSEQ multiplex PCR; TCRdb stores just in-frame clones and leaves some out. Altogether hundreds of thousands of clones are present, over 12% being singletons, with the ten largest covering approximately 0.042%. The material sequenced was naive CD4+ T cells from blood. These receptors all come from a man aged 18 to 29 with type 1 diabetes.

The chain combines TRBV5-1 with TRBJ1-4; D gene unclear. The CDR3 spans 15 residues. V lost 1 base and J lost 0, with 7 bases in between. Germline V gene sequence: CDR1 SGHRS, CDR2 YFSETQ. CDR3 region: CASSLSYPTNEKLFF. In DNA form, the CDR3 reads TGCGCCAGCAGCTTGAGTTATCCAACTAATGAAAAACTGTTTTTT.

This sequence joins TRBV9 and TRBJ2-3, with D tentatively TRBD1 (5 bases). Germline assignment: CDR1 SGDLS and CDR2 YYNGEE. V lost 6 bases, J lost 3 bases, and 17 bases lay in between. The CDR3 contains 15 residues. CDR3 DNA: TGTGCCAGCACCAACAGGCAGGGTCGTACAGATACGCAGTATTTT. This gives the protein CASTNRQGRTDTQYF.

This sequence joins TRBV30 and TRBJ2-5; the D gene is possibly TRBD1 (5 bases). The length of the CDR3 is 13 residues. CDR1 GTSNPN and CDR2 SVGIG come from the germline V gene (reference sequence). Trimming removed 7 bases at V and 7 bases at J, with 19 bases between. The chain's CDR3 is CASQRGSWGTQYF. The CDR3 DNA is TGTGCCTCTCAAAGGGGAAGTTGGGGGACCCAGTACTTC.

This chain links TRBV14 with TRBJ1-2; TRBD1 is a possible D gene (5 bases). The ends were cut back, 0 bases at V and 4 bases at J, with 18 bases in the middle. The V gene's germline CDR1 is SGHDN and CDR2 FVKESK. This CDR3 has 17 residues. The CDR3 DNA reads as TGTGCCAGCAGCCAAGATGGTCTAAAGGGACTGAGCTATGGCTACACCTTC. The encoded protein is CASSQDGLKGLSYGYTF.

This clone was detected only a few times. This chain connects TRBV19 to TRBJ1-1; D is unclear. The CDR3 contains 12 residues. The V and J ends lost 3 bases and 11 bases respectively, with 13 bases between them. Germline V gene sequence: CDR1 LNHDA, CDR2 SQIVND (reference sequence). DNA of the CDR3: TGTGCCAGTAGTATGCTGGGCGAGCGGGCTTTCTTT. It specifies CASSMLGERAFF.

This sequence joins TRBV28 and TRBJ2-7; 7 bases match TRBD1. There are 13 residues in the CDR3. In germline, CDR1 is MDHEN, CDR2 SYDVKM. Germline trimming cut 8 bases from V and 2 bases from J; bases unmatched to any gene: 6. CDR3: CASSGQPTYEQYF. The CDR3 DNA reads as TGTGCCAGCTCGGGACAGCCTACCTACGAGCAGTACTTC.

This chain uses TRBV29-1 with TRBJ1-4; D unclear. V gave up 2 bases and J gave up 7 bases, with 8 bases separating them. This CDR3 comprises 12 residues. In germline, CDR1 is SQVTM, CDR2 ANQGSEA. Written as DNA, the CDR3 is TGCAGCGTTGAAATAGGGCTTGAAAAACTGTTTTTT. Translating it yields CSVEIGLEKLFF.

The chain carries TRBV6-5 and TRBJ2-7, with 7 positions matching TRBD2. This CDR3 region has 14 residues. V trimming: 5 bases; J trimming: 2 bases; junction bases outside the gene matches: 6. Germline CDR1 MNHEY, CDR2 SVGAGI. CDR3 bases: TGTGCCAGCAGTGATAGCGGGCGCCCCTACGAGCAGTACTTC. It specifies CASSDSGRPYEQYF.

This clone was picked up a small number of times. CDR3 region: CASSIVSREGQDTQYF. The CDR3 DNA sequence: TGTGCCAGTAGTATTGTCTCACGGGAGGGCCAAGATACGCAGTATTTT. The V gene is TRBV19, the J gene TRBJ2-3; TRBD2 matches at 8 bases. CDR1 is LNHDA, CDR2 SQIVND, per germline (reference sequence). The CDR3 is 16 residues long. V shed 3 bases, J shed 5 bases, and the junction held 10 bases outside the gene matches.

The chain carries TRBV7-9 and TRBJ1-6; 7 nucleotides match TRBD1. J was trimmed by 9 bases and V by 2 bases; bases with no gene match: 7. The CDR3 is made up of 15 amino acids. Germline V gene data show CDR1 as SEHNR and CDR2 as FQNEAQ (reference sequence). CDR3 DNA sequence: TGTGCCAGCAGCTTACAGACAGGGATAAGTTCACCCCTCCACTTT. It codes for CASSLQTGISSPLHF. Combining the CDR3 with reference TRBV7-9 and TRBJ1-6 gives the whole variable domain DTGVSQNPRHKITKRGQNVTFRCDPISEHNRLYWYRQTLGQGPEFLTYFQNEAQLEKSRLLSDRFSAERPKGSFSTLEIQRTEQGDSAMYLCASSLQTGISSPLHFGNGTRLTVT.

The rearrangement uses TRBV9 and TRBJ1-4, with D tentatively TRBD1 (5 bases). The CDR3 is made up of 16 amino acids. V was cut by 3 bases and J by 0 bases, with 12 bases left in between. Looked up from germline, CDR1 is SGDLS and CDR2 is YYNGEE. CDR3 DNA: TGTGCCAGCAGCGGAGCAGGGCATGCAACTAATGAAAAACTGTTTTTT. It translates to CASSGAGHATNEKLFF.

This clone was seen a handful of times. Germline and junction disagree at one end, which may indicate a read error. Distinct nucleotide sequences in the sample also encode this CDR3. The CDR3 here is CASSLGRNTEAFF. The CDR3 DNA is TGTGCCAGCAGTTTAGGGAGGAACACTGAAGCTTTCTTT. The rearrangement uses TRBV7-2 and TRBJ1-1; D call uncertain. Germline V lookup: CDR1 SGHTA, CDR2 FQGNSA. The CDR3 contains 13 residues. Full variable domain (rest looked up from reference TRBV7-2 and TRBJ1-1): GAGVSQSPSNKVTEKGKDVELRCDPISGHTALYWYRQSLGQGLEFLIYFQGNSAPDKSGLPSDRFSAERTGGSVSTLTIQRTQQEDSAVYLCASSLGRNTEAFFGQGTRLTVV.

The V and J genes are TRBV18 and TRBJ1-1, with 7 bases identical to TRBD1. The CDR3 sequence is 15 residues long. The germline gives CDR1 KGHSH, CDR2 LQKENI. V lost 6 bases, J lost 0 bases, and 7 bases stayed unmatched. In DNA form, the CDR3 reads TGTGCCAGCTCCTACACTACAGGGGTGAACACTGAAGCTTTCTTT. Encoded protein: CASSYTTGVNTEAFF.

This clone appeared a few times. The chain uses TRBV7-9 and TRBJ2-1, with 8 bases aligning to TRBD1. The germline CDR1 and CDR2 sequences are SEHNR and FQNEAQ (reference sequence). The CDR3 loop spans 15 amino acids. V lost 5 bases to trimming and J lost 3 bases; unmatched junction nucleotides: 6. CDR3 sequence (DNA): TGTGCCAGCAGCCCTGGACAGGGAAACTACAATGAGCAGTTCTTC. Translating gives CASSPGQGNYNEQFF.

In this sample, this clone turned up a few times. V gene TRBV20-1 combines with J gene TRBJ1-1; unclear D gene. Germline assignment: CDR1 DFQATT and CDR2 SNEGSKA (reference sequence). The CDR3 length is 11 residues. V lost 6 bases, J lost 5 bases, and 10 bases lay in between. CDR3 nucleotide sequence: TGCAGTGCCTGGGTCACGACTGAAGCTTTCTTT. Protein product: CSAWVTTEAFF.

This clone was detected a few times. Different DNA sequences within this sample yield the same CDR3. The chain has TRBV5-1 and TRBJ2-5, with a tentative D call TRBD1 (6 bases). This CDR3 comprises 14 residues. V lost 1 base to trimming and J lost 1 base, with 8 bases between them. Germline V gene data show CDR1 as SGHRS and CDR2 as YFSETQ. The CDR3 DNA reads as TGCGCCAGCAGCTTGTTAGGGGGCCAAGAGACCCAGTACTTC. It is translated as CASSLLGGQETQYF.

This clone was seen a few times. The rearrangement uses TRBV18 and TRBJ1-5, with D perhaps TRBD1 (5 bases). V lost 3 bases to trimming and J lost 4 bases, with 16 bases between them. From germline, CDR1 is KGHSH and CDR2 LQKENI. The CDR3 sequence is 16 residues long. CDR3 nucleotide sequence: TGTGCCAGCTCACCCTCCGGGACGAGAAAAAATCAGCCCCAGCATTTT. It codes for CASSPSGTRKNQPQHF. The full variable domain, in which reference TRBV18 and TRBJ1-5 provide the parts outside the CDR3, is NAGVMQNPRHLVRRRGQEARLRCSPMKGHSHVYWYRQLPEEGLKFMVYLQKENIIDESGMPKERFSAEFPKEGPSILRIQQVVRGDSAAYFCASSPSGTRKNQPQHFGDGTRLSIL.

The chain is built from TRBV5-1 and TRBJ2-7; tentatively, D is TRBD1 (6 bases). V was shortened by 4 bases and J by 0 bases, with 11 bases between the two germline ends. The CDR3 is 14 residues long. CDR1 and CDR2 (germline): SGHRS, YFSETQ. The CDR3 sequence: CASSTGQSSYEQYF. CDR3 sequence (DNA): TGCGCCAGCAGCACCGGACAGAGCTCCTACGAGCAGTACTTC.

In DNA form, the CDR3 reads TGTGCCAGCACCACTGGGACTAGCCGACGTGGAGGGGATACGCAGTATTTT. Amino acid sequence: CASTTGTSRRGGDTQYF. The V and J genes are TRBV6-8 and TRBJ2-3, with 9 bases lining up with TRBD2. The CDR3 is 17 amino acids. In germline, CDR1 is MNHGY, CDR2 SAAAGT. J gave up 6 bases and V 7 bases, and 17 bases lay outside the gene matches.

In its sample, this clone was seen a few times. The V gene is TRBV5-1, the J gene TRBJ2-5; D gene ambiguous. CDR3 size: 14 residues. The V end lost 2 bases, the J end lost 4 bases, and 12 bases lay between the germline ends. CDR1 is SGHRS, CDR2 YFSETQ, per germline. CDR3 residues: CASSLEVVAETQYF. Here the CDR3 DNA reads TGCGCCAGCAGCTTAGAGGTGGTGGCAGAGACCCAGTACTTC.

This clone showed up just a few times. The chain employs TRBV2 and TRBJ2-3, with D unclear. Germline CDR1 SNHLY, CDR2 FYNNEI. This CDR3 region has 13 residues. The CDR3 region is CATTTEKPVTQYF. The CDR3 bases are TGTGCAACAACGACTGAAAAGCCGGTTACGCAGTATTTT.

V and J are TRBV14 and TRBJ2-5; 10 bases are shared with TRBD1. The CDR3 runs to 14 residues. The V segment lost 4 bases and the J segment 11 bases; nucleotides outside the gene matches: 10. CDR1 and CDR2 (germline): SGHDN, FVKESK. The CDR3 DNA is TGTGCCAGCAGCCCTCGACAGGGGGCTGGGGAGCAGTACTTC. Its translation: CASSPRQGAGEQYF.

This clone was counted between two and nine times. This chain links TRBV29-1 with TRBJ2-5, with 11 bases that match TRBD1. The CDR3 runs 18 residues. Germline CDR1 and CDR2: SQVTM and ANQGSEA. V dropped 7 bases and J dropped 2; count of bases not matched to a gene: 18. The CDR3 DNA is TGCAGCGCCAAACGGACAGGGGGCGCGAGAAGGGGTCAAGAGACCCAGTACTTC. Protein product: CSAKRTGGARRGQETQYF.